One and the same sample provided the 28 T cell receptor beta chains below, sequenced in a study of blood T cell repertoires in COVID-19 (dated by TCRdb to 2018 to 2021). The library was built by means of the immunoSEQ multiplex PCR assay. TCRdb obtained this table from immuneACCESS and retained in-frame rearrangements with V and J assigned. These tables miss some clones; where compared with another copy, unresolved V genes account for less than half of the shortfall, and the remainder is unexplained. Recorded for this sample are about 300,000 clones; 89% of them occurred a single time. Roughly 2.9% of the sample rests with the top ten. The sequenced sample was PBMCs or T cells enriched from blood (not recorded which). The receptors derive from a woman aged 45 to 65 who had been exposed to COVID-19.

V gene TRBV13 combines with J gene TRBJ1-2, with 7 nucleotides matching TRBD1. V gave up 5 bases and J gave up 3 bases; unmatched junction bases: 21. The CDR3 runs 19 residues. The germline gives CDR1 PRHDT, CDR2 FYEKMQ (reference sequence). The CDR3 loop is CASSPYSSGQKIFHYGYTF. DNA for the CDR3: TGTGCCAGCAGCCCCTACTCGTCGGGACAGAAAATATTCCACTATGGCTACACCTTC.

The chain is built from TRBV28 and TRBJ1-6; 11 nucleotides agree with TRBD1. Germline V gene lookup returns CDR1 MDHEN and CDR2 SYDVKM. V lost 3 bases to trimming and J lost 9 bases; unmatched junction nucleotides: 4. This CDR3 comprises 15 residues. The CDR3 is CASSFKDRGLSPLHF. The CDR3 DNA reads TGTGCCAGCAGTTTTAAGGACAGGGGGCTTTCACCCCTCCACTTT.

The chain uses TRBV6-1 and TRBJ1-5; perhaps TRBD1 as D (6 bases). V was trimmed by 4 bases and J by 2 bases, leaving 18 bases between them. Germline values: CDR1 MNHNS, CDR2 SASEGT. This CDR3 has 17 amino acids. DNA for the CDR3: TGTGCCAGCAGTGGTGGGCCACAGGGTTTTCGCAATCAGCCCCAGCATTTT. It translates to CASSGGPQGFRNQPQHF.

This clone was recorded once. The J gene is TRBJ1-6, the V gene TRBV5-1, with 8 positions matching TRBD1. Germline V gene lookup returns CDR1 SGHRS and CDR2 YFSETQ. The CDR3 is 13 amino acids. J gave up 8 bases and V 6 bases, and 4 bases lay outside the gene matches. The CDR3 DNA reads TGCGCCAGCAAGGACAGGGAAGATTCACCCCTCCACTTT. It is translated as CASKDREDSPLHF.

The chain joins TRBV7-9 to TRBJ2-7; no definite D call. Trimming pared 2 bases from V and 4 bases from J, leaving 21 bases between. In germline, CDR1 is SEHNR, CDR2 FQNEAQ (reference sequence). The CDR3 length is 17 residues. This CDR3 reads CASSLSPIAQSEYEQYF. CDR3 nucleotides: TGTGCCAGCAGCTTATCGCCAATAGCCCAGTCCGAGTACGAGCAGTACTTC.

The CDR3: CASTVGPSGANVLTF. The CDR3 coding sequence is TGTGCCAGTACCGTGGGGCCCTCTGGGGCCAACGTCCTGACTTTC. The rearrangement joins TRBV19 to TRBJ2-6; possible D gene TRBD1, 5 bases. V dropped 7 bases and J dropped 0 bases, with 10 bases sitting between them. Germline V gene data show CDR1 as LNHDA and CDR2 as SQIVND (reference sequence). CDR3 size: 15 residues.

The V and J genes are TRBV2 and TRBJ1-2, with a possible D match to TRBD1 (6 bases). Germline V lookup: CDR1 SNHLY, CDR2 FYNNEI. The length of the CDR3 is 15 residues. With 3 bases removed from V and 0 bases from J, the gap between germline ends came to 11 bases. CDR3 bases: TGTGCCAGCAGTGATATAACAGGGACTAACTATGGCTACACCTTC. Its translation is CASSDITGTNYGYTF. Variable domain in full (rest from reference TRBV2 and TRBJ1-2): EPEVTQTPSHQVTQMGQEVILRCVPISNHLYFYWYRQILGQKVEFLVSFYNNEISEKSEIFDDQFSVERPDGSNFTLKIRSTKLEDSAMYFCASSDITGTNYGYTFGSGTRLTVV.

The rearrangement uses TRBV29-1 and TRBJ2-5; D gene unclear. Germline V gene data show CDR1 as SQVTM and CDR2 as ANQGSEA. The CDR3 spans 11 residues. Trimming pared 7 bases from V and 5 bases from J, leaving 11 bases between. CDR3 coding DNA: TGCAGCGCCACAGTGTCGGAGACCCAGTACTTC. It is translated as CSATVSETQYF.

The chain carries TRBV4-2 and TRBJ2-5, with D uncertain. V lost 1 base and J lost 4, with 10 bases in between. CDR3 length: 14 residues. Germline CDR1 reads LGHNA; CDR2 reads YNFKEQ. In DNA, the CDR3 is TGTGCCAGCAGCCAAGGAGCACCGTCAGAGACCCAGTACTTC. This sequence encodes CASSQGAPSETQYF.

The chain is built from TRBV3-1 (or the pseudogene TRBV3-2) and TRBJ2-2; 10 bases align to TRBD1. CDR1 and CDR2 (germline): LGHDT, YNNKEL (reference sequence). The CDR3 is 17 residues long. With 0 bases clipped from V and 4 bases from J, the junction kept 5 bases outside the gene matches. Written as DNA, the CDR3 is TGTGCCAGCAGCCAAGATCCAGGGACAGGGGTCACCGGGGAGCTGTTTTTT. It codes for CASSQDPGTGVTGELFF.

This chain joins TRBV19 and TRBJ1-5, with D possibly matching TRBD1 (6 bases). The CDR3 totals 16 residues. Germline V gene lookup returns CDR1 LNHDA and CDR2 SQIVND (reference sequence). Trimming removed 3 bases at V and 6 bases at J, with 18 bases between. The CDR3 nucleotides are TGTGCCAGTAGTATGCCCCAACAGGGTTACGGTCAGCCCCAGCATTTT. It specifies CASSMPQQGYGQPQHF.

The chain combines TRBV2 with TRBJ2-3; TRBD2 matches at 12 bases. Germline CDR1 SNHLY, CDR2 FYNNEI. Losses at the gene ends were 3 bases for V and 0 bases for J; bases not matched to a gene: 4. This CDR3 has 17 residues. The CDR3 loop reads CASSEFLAGGSTDTQYF. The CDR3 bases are TGTGCCAGCAGTGAGTTTCTAGCGGGGGGGAGCACAGATACGCAGTATTTT.

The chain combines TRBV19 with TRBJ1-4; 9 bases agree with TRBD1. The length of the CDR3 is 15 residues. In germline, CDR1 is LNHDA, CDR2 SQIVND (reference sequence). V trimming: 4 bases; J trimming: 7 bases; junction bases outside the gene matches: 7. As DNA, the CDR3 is TGTGCCAGTAGTACTAACAGGGGGCGCGGTGAAAAACTGTTTTTT. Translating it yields CASSTNRGRGEKLFF.

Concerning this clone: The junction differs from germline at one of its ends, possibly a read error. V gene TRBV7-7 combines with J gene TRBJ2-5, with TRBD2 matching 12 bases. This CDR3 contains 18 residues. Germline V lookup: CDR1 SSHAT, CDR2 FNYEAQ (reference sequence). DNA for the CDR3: TGTGCTAGCAGCCCCAAACTAGCGGGGGGCCGGGGGGAAGAGACCCAGTACTTC. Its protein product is CASSPKLAGGRGEETQYF.

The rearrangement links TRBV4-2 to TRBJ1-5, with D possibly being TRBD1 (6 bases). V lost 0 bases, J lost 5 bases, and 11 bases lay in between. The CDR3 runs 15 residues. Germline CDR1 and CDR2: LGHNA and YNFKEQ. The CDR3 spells CASSQDMTGHQPQHF. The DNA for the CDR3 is TGTGCCAGCAGCCAAGATATGACAGGCCATCAGCCCCAGCATTTT.

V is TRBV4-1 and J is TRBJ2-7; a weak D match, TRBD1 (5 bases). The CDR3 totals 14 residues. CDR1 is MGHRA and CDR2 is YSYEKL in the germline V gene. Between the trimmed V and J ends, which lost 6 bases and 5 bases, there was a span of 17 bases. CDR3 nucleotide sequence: TGCGCCAGCAGTCCAGACAGAAACCTAAACGAGCAGTACTTC. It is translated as CASSPDRNLNEQYF.

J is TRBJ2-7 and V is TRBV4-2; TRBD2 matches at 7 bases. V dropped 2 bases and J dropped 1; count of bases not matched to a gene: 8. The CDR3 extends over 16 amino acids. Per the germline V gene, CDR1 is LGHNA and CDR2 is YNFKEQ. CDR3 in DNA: TGTGCCAGCAGCCAAACCAGCGGGGAACCTTCCTACGAGCAGTACTTC. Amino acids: CASSQTSGEPSYEQYF.

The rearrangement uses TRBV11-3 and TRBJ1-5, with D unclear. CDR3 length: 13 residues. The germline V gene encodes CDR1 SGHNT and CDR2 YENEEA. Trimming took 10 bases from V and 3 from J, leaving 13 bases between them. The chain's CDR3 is CATERALNQPQHF. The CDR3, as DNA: TGTGCCACCGAGAGGGCCCTCAATCAGCCCCAGCATTTT.

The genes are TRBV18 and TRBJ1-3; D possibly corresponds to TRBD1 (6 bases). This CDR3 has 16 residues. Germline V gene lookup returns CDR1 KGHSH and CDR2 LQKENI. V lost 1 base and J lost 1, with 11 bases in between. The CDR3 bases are TGTGCCAGCTCACCACAACGGGGGGCTTCTGGAAACACCATATATTTT. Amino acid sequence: CASSPQRGASGNTIYF.

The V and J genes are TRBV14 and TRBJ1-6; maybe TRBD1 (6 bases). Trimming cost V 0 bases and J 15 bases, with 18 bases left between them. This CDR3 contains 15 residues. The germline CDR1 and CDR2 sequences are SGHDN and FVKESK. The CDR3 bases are TGTGCCAGCAGCCAAGATCCCGGACAGTACACATTCCTCCACTTT. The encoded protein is CASSQDPGQYTFLHF.

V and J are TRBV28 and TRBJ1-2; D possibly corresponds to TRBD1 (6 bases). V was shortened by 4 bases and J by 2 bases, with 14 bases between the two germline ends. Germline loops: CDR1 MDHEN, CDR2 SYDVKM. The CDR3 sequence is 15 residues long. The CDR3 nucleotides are TGTGCCAGCAGTTCCTTAGACAGGCCCAACTATGGCTACACCTTC. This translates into CASSSLDRPNYGYTF.

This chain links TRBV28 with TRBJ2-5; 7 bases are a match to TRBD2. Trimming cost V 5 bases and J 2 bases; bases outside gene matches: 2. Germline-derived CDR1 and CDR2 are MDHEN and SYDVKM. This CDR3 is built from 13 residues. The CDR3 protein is CASSTAGQETQYF. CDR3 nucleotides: TGTGCCAGCAGTACAGCGGGGCAAGAGACCCAGTACTTC. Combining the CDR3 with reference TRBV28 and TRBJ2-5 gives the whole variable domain DVKVTQSSRYLVKRTGEKVFLECVQDMDHENMFWYRQDPGLGLRLIYFSYDVKMKEKGDIPEGYSVSREKKERFSLILESASTNQTSMYLCASSTAGQETQYFGPGTRLLVL.

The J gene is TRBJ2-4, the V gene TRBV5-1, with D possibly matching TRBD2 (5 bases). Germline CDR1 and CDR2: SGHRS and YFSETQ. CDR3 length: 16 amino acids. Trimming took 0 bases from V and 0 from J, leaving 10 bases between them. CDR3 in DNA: TGCGCCAGCAGCTTGGGAAGCGGAGTAGCCAAAAACATTCAGTACTTC. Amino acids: CASSLGSGVAKNIQYF.

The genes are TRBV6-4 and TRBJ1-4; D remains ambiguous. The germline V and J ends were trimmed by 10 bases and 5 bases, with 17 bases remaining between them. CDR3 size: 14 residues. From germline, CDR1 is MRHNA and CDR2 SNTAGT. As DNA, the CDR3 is TGTGCCACGCAGCGGCAGGCGGGGAATGAAAAACTGTTTTTT. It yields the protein CATQRQAGNEKLFF.

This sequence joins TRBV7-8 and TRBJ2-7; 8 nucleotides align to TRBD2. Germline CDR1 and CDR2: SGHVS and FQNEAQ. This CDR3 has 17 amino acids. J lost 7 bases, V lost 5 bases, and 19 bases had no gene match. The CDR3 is CASSPYAVGGAVGEQYF. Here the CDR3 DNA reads TGTGCCAGCAGCCCCTATGCCGTCGGGGGGGCCGTGGGGGAGCAGTACTTC.

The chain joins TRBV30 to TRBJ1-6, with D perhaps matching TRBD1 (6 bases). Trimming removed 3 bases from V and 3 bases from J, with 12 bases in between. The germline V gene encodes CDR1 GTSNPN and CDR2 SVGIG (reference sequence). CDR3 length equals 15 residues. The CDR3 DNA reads TGTGCCTGGAGGGATACAGGGTTCTATAATTCACCCCTCCACTTT. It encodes CAWRDTGFYNSPLHF. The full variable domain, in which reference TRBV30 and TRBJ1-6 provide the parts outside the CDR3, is SQTIHQWPATLVQPVGSPLSLECTVEGTSNPNLYWYRQAAGRGLQLLFYSVGIGQISSEVPQNLSASRPQDRQFILSSKKLLLSDSGFYLCAWRDTGFYNSPLHFGNGTRLTVT.

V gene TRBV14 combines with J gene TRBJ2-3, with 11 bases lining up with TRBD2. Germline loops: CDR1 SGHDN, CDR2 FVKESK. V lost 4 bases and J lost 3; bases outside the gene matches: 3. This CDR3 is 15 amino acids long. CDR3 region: CASSPSGGFTDTQYF. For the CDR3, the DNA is TGTGCCAGCAGCCCTAGCGGGGGGTTTACAGATACGCAGTATTTT.

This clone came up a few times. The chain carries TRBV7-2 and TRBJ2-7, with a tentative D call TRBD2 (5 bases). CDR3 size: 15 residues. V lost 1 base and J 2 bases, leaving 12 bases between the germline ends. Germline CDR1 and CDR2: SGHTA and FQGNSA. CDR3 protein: CASSLESGSAYEQYF. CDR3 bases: TGTGCCAGCAGCTTAGAGTCGGGGTCAGCCTACGAGCAGTACTTC.